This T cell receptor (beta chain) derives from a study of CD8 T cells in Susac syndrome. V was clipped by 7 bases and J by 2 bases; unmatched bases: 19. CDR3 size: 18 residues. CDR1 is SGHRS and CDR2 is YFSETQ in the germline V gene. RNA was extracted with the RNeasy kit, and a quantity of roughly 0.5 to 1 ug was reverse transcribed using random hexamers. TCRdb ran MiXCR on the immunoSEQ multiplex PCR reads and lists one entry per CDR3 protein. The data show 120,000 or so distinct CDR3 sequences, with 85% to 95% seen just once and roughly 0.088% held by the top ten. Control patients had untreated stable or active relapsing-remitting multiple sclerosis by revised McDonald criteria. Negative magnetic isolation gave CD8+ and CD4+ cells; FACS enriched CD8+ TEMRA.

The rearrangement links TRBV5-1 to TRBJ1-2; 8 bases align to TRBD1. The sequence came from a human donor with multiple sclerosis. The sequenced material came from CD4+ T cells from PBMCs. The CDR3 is CASGEGGLLNRGNYGYTF. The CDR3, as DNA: TGCGCCAGCGGAGAGGGCGGGTTACTGAACAGGGGGAACTATGGCTACACCTTC.